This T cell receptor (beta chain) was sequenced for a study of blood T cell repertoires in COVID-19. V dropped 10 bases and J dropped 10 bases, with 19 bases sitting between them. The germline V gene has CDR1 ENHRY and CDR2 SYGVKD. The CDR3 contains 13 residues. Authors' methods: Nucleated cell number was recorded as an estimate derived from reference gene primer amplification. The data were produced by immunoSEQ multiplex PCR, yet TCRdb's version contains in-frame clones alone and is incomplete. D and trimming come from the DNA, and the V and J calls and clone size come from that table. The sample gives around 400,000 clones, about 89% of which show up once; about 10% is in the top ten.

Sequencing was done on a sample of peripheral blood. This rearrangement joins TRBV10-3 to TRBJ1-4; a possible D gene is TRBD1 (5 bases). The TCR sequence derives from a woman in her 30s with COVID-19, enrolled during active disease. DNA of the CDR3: TGTGCCACCTCTCCTGGGGGGGAGGGAAAACTGTTTTTT. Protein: CATSPGGEGKLFF.